The 15 T cell receptor beta chains given below trace back to one sample, sequenced in a study of blood T cell repertoires in COVID-19 (TCRdb year 2020). The library relied on the immunoSEQ multiplex PCR assay. TCRdb stores this immuneACCESS table with in-frame sequences only. Part of the clones is absent; in the studies checked, under half of the shortfall reflects unresolved V genes, and no reason is known for the rest. The sample records about 110,000 clones, approximately 85% of which are singletons. The ten largest clones capture 2.4% of the sample. Sequenced: peripheral blood. The source is a human donor in a cohort sampled during active COVID-19.

The CDR3 DNA reads as TGTGCCACCAGCAGAGAAGATCCGGGCAATGAGCAGTTCTTC. It yields the protein CATSREDPGNEQFF. The chain has TRBV15 and TRBJ2-1; D call uncertain. Germline V gene sequence: CDR1 LNHNV, CDR2 YYDKDF (reference sequence). V was cut by 0 bases and J by 6 bases, with 9 bases left in between. The CDR3 has 14 residues.

J is TRBJ1-5 and V is TRBV12-3 or TRBV12-4, with D uncertain. The CDR3 extends over 13 amino acids. Trimming stripped 3 bases from V and 7 bases from J, with 10 bases between. The CDR3 bases are TGTGCCAGCAGTTTTCGGGGAGTCCAGCCCCAGCATTTT. It encodes CASSFRGVQPQHF.

This clone was recorded a few times. This sequence joins TRBV9 and TRBJ1-1; D is unresolved. The germline CDR1 and CDR2 sequences are SGDLS and YYNGEE. The CDR3 contains 11 residues. Trimming stripped 8 bases from V and 5 bases from J, with 10 bases between. DNA of the CDR3: TGTGCCAGTGGGGAGAATACTGAAGCTTTCTTT. This translates into CASGENTEAFF.

V and J are TRBV5-5 and TRBJ2-7, with 7 bases identical to TRBD1. Germline assignment: CDR1 SGHKS and CDR2 YYEKEE (reference sequence). This CDR3 is 16 amino acids long. V dropped 4 bases and J dropped 6; count of bases not matched to a gene: 16. The DNA of the CDR3 is TGTGCCAGCAGCCGAAGAGCCGACAGGGAAAAACCCGAGCAGTACTTC. Its translation: CASSRRADREKPEQYF.

The chain uses TRBV7-2 and TRBJ1-5; weak D call: TRBD1 (5 bases). V was trimmed by 4 bases and J by 7 bases, leaving 11 bases between them. The CDR3 has 13 residues. Germline V gives CDR1 SGHTA, CDR2 FQGNSA. The CDR3 here is CASSSGGLQPQHF. CDR3 in DNA: TGTGCCAGCAGCTCGGGGGGGTTGCAGCCCCAGCATTTT.

This sequence joins TRBV19 and TRBJ1-5; maybe TRBD1 (6 bases). V was cut by 8 bases and J by 1 base, with 12 bases left in between. The length of the CDR3 is 14 residues. Looked up from germline, CDR1 is LNHDA and CDR2 is SQIVND (reference sequence). The chain's CDR3 is CASLDRGSNQPQHF. DNA of the CDR3: TGTGCCAGTTTGGACAGAGGAAGCAATCAGCCCCAGCATTTT.

The J gene is TRBJ1-5, the V gene TRBV19, with 9 bases lining up with TRBD1. The trim removed 4 bases at V and 7 bases at J, leaving 11 bases unmatched. This CDR3 has 16 amino acids. CDR1 LNHDA and CDR2 SQIVND come from the germline V gene (reference sequence). The CDR3 DNA reads TGTGCCAGTAGTACCTATCCACAGGGGGCAGGGCAGCCCCAGCATTTT. Translating it yields CASSTYPQGAGQPQHF.

The chain carries TRBV27 and TRBJ1-2, with D perhaps TRBD1 (6 bases). The CDR3 length is 14 residues. Germline V gives CDR1 MNHEY, CDR2 SMNVEV (reference sequence). With 2 bases removed from V and 0 bases from J, the gap between germline ends came to 7 bases. The CDR3 nucleotides are TGTGCCAGCAGTTTACAGGGGCCTAACTATGGCTACACCTTC. Protein: CASSLQGPNYGYTF.

The chain recombines TRBV5-6 with TRBJ1-5, with D perhaps TRBD1 (6 bases). The germline gives CDR1 SGHDT, CDR2 YYEEEE. The CDR3 totals 15 residues. The V gene lost 2 bases and the J gene lost 4 bases, with 13 bases spanning the gap. The CDR3 DNA reads TGTGCCAGCAGCTTATGGGACATTCCGAATCAGCCCCAGCATTTT. It yields the protein CASSLWDIPNQPQHF.

The V gene is TRBV2, the J gene TRBJ2-7; D perhaps matches TRBD2 (5 bases). The CDR3 runs to 14 residues. Germline V CDR1 and CDR2: SNHLY, FYNNEI. Trimming removed 7 bases at V and 0 bases at J, with 13 bases between. The CDR3 spells CASNLGSGSYEQYF. The CDR3 DNA reads as TGTGCCAGCAACCTGGGCAGCGGCTCCTACGAGCAGTACTTC.

The chain is built from TRBV2 and TRBJ2-3; 8 bases agree with TRBD1. Germline V CDR1 and CDR2: SNHLY, FYNNEI. The CDR3 has 18 amino acids. Trimming took 3 bases from V and 1 from J; bases not matched to a gene: 12. In nucleotides, the CDR3 is TGTGCCAGCAGTGAGTTTTTCTTGGTGGGACAGGGCACAGATACGCAGTATTTT. Protein product: CASSEFFLVGQGTDTQYF.

The chain links TRBV29-1 to TRBJ1-2, with D possibly being TRBD1 (6 bases). From germline, CDR1 is SQVTM and CDR2 ANQGSEA. V lost 1 base, J lost 6 bases, and 15 bases lay in between. The CDR3 runs 14 residues. The CDR3 is CSVEGLYRVDGYTF. CDR3 DNA: TGCAGCGTTGAAGGTCTTTACAGGGTAGATGGCTACACCTTC.

The chain employs TRBV3-1 (or the pseudogene TRBV3-2) and TRBJ1-1; D gene unclear. The germline gives CDR1 LGHDT, CDR2 YNNKEL (reference sequence). V shed 0 bases and J shed 0 bases, with 11 bases lying between them. The CDR3 has 16 residues. In DNA, the CDR3 is TGTGCCAGCAGCCAAGATTACATCGGGTTGAACACTGAAGCTTTCTTT. Translating gives CASSQDYIGLNTEAFF.

V usage is TRBV7-2 and J usage is TRBJ2-2; 8 bases map to TRBD1. This CDR3 region has 15 residues. Looked up from germline, CDR1 is SGHTA and CDR2 is FQGNSA. J lost 0 bases, V lost 9 bases, and 6 bases had no gene match. CDR3 sequence reads: CASQGARTNTGELFF. The CDR3 DNA reads as TGTGCCAGTCAGGGGGCCAGGACGAACACCGGGGAGCTGTTTTTT.

As for this clone: Other DNA variants within this sample encode the same CDR3. J is TRBJ2-7 and V is TRBV25-1, with 7 bases aligning to TRBD2. The CDR3 runs 14 residues. V lost 1 base to trimming and J lost 0 bases; unmatched junction nucleotides: 0. Germline CDR1 MGHDK, CDR2 SYGVNS. The CDR3 DNA reads as TGTGCCAGCAGTGAATGGACTAGCTCCTACGAGCAGTACTTC. Translation: CASSEWTSSYEQYF.